These 6 T cell receptor beta chains originate from one sample sequenced in a study of blood T cells in healthy people across ages (dated by TCRdb to about 2015). Library preparation was by 5' RACE. A second PCR of about 7 to 12 cycles was run with a J-beta primer mix and a sample-barcoded 5' primer. TCRdb itself trimmed the public reads at Q25 with fastp, ran MiXCR and retained productive beta chains. Each CDR3 protein appears once, grouped with its most common genes and DNA. Across this sample there are 1.5 million to 2 million distinct CDR3 sequences, with around 40% seen only once. 20% to 25% of the sample is in the top ten clones. The sample comprised blood. These receptors originate from a human donor in good health.

At least ten counts were recorded for this clonotype. The rearrangement joins TRBV29-1 to TRBJ1-4; D unclear. Germline CDR1 and CDR2: SQVTM and ANQGSEA. V was trimmed by 5 bases and J by 0 bases, leaving 7 bases between them. This CDR3 is built from 13 residues. Here the CDR3 reads CSVISPTNEKLFF. The CDR3 nucleotides read TGCAGCGTTATATCACCAACTAATGAAAAACTGTTTTTT.

The V call is TRBV4-3, the J call TRBJ1-2, with D hard to call. Trimming left V 1 base short and J 4 bases short, with 7 bases between. Per the germline V gene, CDR1 is LGHNA and CDR2 is YSLEER. CDR3 length equals 13 residues. CDR3 loop: CASSQGWGYGYTF. The CDR3 DNA is TGCGCCAGCAGCCAAGGCTGGGGCTATGGCTACACCTTC.

Remarks on this clonotype: This may be a read error: a much more frequent sequence differs by one nucleotide. The gene calls are TRBV20-1 and TRBJ2-7; the D call may be TRBD1 or TRBD2 (5 bases each). Germline values: CDR1 DFQATT, CDR2 SNEGSKA (reference sequence). The CDR3 is made up of 15 amino acids. CDR3 sequence (DNA): TGCGGTGCTAGTCGAGCCGGGACGTATCGCTACGAGCAGTACTTC. It encodes CGASRAGTYRYEQYF.

The chain employs TRBV29-1 and TRBJ1-1; 7 positions agree with TRBD1. The trim removed 7 bases at V and 1 base at J, leaving 6 bases unmatched. Germline CDR1 and CDR2: SQVTM and ANQGSEA. The CDR3 extends over 13 amino acids. Here the CDR3 DNA reads TGCAGCGGAGGGGACAGCGCGAACACTGAAGCTTTCTTT. It is translated as CSGGDSANTEAFF.

CDR3 protein: CASWRGENTGELFF. The DNA of the CDR3 is TGTGCCAGCTGGCGGGGGGAGAACACCGGGGAGCTGTTTTTT. This chain joins TRBV12-3 or TRBV12-4 and TRBJ2-2, with 8 bases identical to TRBD2. This CDR3 is built from 14 residues. The V gene end was trimmed by 8 bases and the J gene end by 1 base; junction bases not matched to a gene: 3.

CDR3 region: CSARATPDTQYF. CDR3 coding DNA: TGCAGTGCTAGAGCGACTCCAGATACGCAGTATTTT. This sequence joins TRBV20-1 and TRBJ2-3; D is uncertain. The germline V gene has CDR1 DFQATT and CDR2 SNEGSKA (reference sequence). The length of the CDR3 is 12 residues. V was cut by 1 base and J by 4 bases, with 6 bases left in between.